The rows below give T cell receptor beta chains drawn from one sample of a study of blood T cells in healthy people across ages. One entry per CDR3 protein results from TCRdb running MiXCR on the 5' RACE reads. The table has about 620,000 distinct CDR3 sequences, around 21% seen once; the top ten hold approximately 3.6%. Sample: blood. All receptors derive from a man aged 65-85 years in good health. The conserved cysteine and the conserved F or W are not part of the CDR3 here. A D gene is named only where the DNA matches it firmly.

cdr3_aa d_call v_call cdr3_length
SARVAGTANNQPQH TRBD1 TRBV20-1 14
ASSLSGGSIYEQY TRBD2 TRBV27 13
ASSQTPAGAPSSYNEQF - TRBV4-1 17
ASSFLREKETQY - TRBV28 12
ASSPGQGATTNEKLL TRBD1 TRBV5-6 15
ASSQRSMETQY - TRBV7-9 11
ASSPDFFRRNYGYT - TRBV23-1 14
ASSPRTSGRMNEQF TRBD2 TRBV18 14
ASSVGLVHEQY - TRBV2 11
ASSPKGFGQPQH - TRBV18 12
SATTGLREETQY TRBD1 TRBV20-1 12
ASSSPSRLAEYEQY TRBD2 TRBV12-3/TRBV12-4 14
ASSPQTSGGETQY TRBD2 TRBV7-9 13
ASSSGLARNTGELF TRBD2 TRBV5-1 14
ASRETSAGDTQY - TRBV2 12
ASSPIYGTSGNEQY TRBD2 TRBV18 14
ASSLIGLAGLSSYNEQF TRBD2 TRBV7-2 17
ASTDLSGMGTIQY TRBD2 TRBV12-3/TRBV12-4 13
ASRRGQGARGYT TRBD1 TRBV12-3/TRBV12-4 12
ASSPGLAGNEQY TRBD2 TRBV5-1 12
ASSEYFAGVKTGELF TRBD2 TRBV25-1 15
ASSGGPDNSGNTIY - TRBV21-1 14
ASSLYGGGNTEAF - TRBV7-2 13
ASTLRTLNTEAF - TRBV12-3/TRBV12-4 12
SARQGLNSYNEQF - TRBV20-1 13
ASSVGRDSGYEQY - TRBV9 13
ASSSPGQGGLAAYEQY TRBD2 TRBV6-5 16
ASSLKWDGRNEQF TRBD2 TRBV12-3/TRBV12-4 13
SARGTISYNEQF - TRBV20-1 12
ASSYSPGYGYT - TRBV6-5 11
VSSSPRVAATYEQY - TRBV28 14
ASSLNRGETQY TRBD1 TRBV7-3 11
ASSQESTGGNGYT TRBD1 TRBV3-1 13
ASSKVSGQGKSTDTQY - TRBV21-1 16
ASSSDSRRQY - TRBV28 10
ASSHVWDRKKTQY TRBD1 TRBV7-9 13
ASSWDREFGQPQH TRBD1 TRBV7-9 13
ASSSAGGGSYEQY - TRBV6-6 13
ASMTGGYGYT TRBD1 TRBV6-2/TRBV6-3 10
ASSLGLAGDGHEQY TRBD2 TRBV18 14
SARDPSGRGYEQY TRBD2 TRBV20-1 13
ASSWGSGSTDTQY TRBD2 TRBV5-1 13
VSSQDQRGYT - TRBV3-1 10
ATAPGLAGGPSFSSYNEQF TRBD2 TRBV10-1 19
ASSFGLSGQGDSYEQY TRBD1 TRBV5-1 16
ASTLVGRDTSYEQY - TRBV7-2 14
ASRAPRSGELF - TRBV3-1 11
ASSLTTGIGETEAF - TRBV6-1 14
ASGRAVSSGANVLT - TRBV5-1 14
AWSQGRSETQY - TRBV30 11
ASSNRDYNEQF - TRBV27 11
ASSSDLGLRPEAF - TRBV7-6 13
SVARPPPYEQY - TRBV29-1 11
ASRLQASTDTQY - TRBV7-6 12
ASSLVGQSTDAQY TRBD1 TRBV7-2 13
ASSLGGLAGDEQY TRBD2 TRBV7-9 13
ASSLTGQGRYEQY TRBD1 TRBV6-2/TRBV6-3 13
ASTEGWGYT - TRBV19 9